Shown below are 10 T cell receptor beta chains from a single sample sequenced in a study of blood T cell repertoires in COVID-19. Clones were read by immunoSEQ multiplex PCR, and TCRdb kept only the in-frame ones, dropping some. The repertoire has 190,000 or so clones, roughly four fifths of them found once; the top ten carry approximately 10%. What was sequenced was PBMCs or T cells enriched from blood (not recorded which). The receptors were gathered from a man in his forties who had recovered from COVID-19.

This chain links TRBV6-1 with TRBJ1-2, with D perhaps TRBD1 (5 bases). The CDR3 extends over 13 amino acids. The V end was cut by 3 bases, the J end by 3 bases, with 8 bases between. The V gene's germline CDR1 is MNHNS and CDR2 SASEGT. CDR3 residues: CASSEGGDYGYTF. The CDR3 DNA is TGTGCCAGCAGTGAGGGGGGTGACTATGGCTACACCTTC.

The chain uses TRBV29-1 and TRBJ2-1; D possibly corresponds to TRBD1 (6 bases). CDR3 length: 15 amino acids. Germline CDR1 reads SQVTM; CDR2 reads ANQGSEA. Trimming pared 7 bases from V and 7 bases from J, leaving 23 bases between. CDR3 nucleotide sequence: TGCAGCGGCCTGACCGGGACAAAAGGGCTGAATGAGCAGTTCTTC. As protein: CSGLTGTKGLNEQFF.

The chain couples TRBV7-3 to TRBJ1-1; D possibly corresponds to TRBD1 (5 bases). The CDR3 runs to 13 residues. V dropped 5 bases and J dropped 2 bases, with 9 bases sitting between them. Germline V gene data show CDR1 as SGHTA and CDR2 as FQGTGA. The CDR3 nucleotides read TGTGCCAGCAGCCCGCAGGGTAACACTGAAGCTTTCTTT. It yields the protein CASSPQGNTEAFF. Full variable domain (rest looked up from reference TRBV7-3 and TRBJ1-1): GAGVSQTPSNKVTEKGKYVELRCDPISGHTALYWYRQSLGQGPEFLIYFQGTGAADDSGLPNDRFFAVRPEGSVSTLKIQRTERGDSAVYLCASSPQGNTEAFFGQGTRLTVV.

The chain couples TRBV7-2 to TRBJ2-7; TRBD2 is a possible D gene (6 bases). The CDR3 loop spans 13 amino acids. With 4 bases removed from V and 7 bases from J, the gap between germline ends came to 14 bases. Germline CDR1 SGHTA, CDR2 FQGNSA. The CDR3 region has the DNA TGTGCCAGCAGCTCTGGGGACTTCCGGGAGCAGTACTTC. Protein sequence: CASSSGDFREQYF.

This clone came up once. V and J are TRBV7-3 and TRBJ2-7; TRBD1 aligns across 8 bases. This CDR3 comprises 15 residues. CDR1 SGHTA and CDR2 FQGTGA come from the germline V gene. V gave up 2 bases and J gave up 3 bases; unmatched junction bases: 6. The CDR3 protein is CASSLEGTGLYEQYV. CDR3 coding DNA: TGTGCCAGCAGCTTAGAAGGGACAGGCCTCTACGAGCAGTACGTC.

The rearrangement joins TRBV9 to TRBJ1-3; D may be TRBD1 (6 bases). V was pared by 3 bases and J by 0 bases, with 13 bases between. The germline V gene has CDR1 SGDLS and CDR2 YYNGEE. The CDR3 is 16 residues long. The CDR3 nucleotides are TGTGCCAGCAGCGAGGGACACGATAGCTCTGGAAACACCATATATTTT. It codes for CASSEGHDSSGNTIYF.

The gene calls are TRBV19 and TRBJ2-7; 9 bases align to TRBD1. J gave up 6 bases and V 4 bases, and 7 bases lay outside the gene matches. The length of the CDR3 is 14 residues. Germline CDR1 LNHDA, CDR2 SQIVND (reference sequence). CDR3: CASSTPGQGSEQYF. CDR3 DNA sequence: TGTGCCAGTAGTACCCCGGGACAGGGATCCGAGCAGTACTTC. Using reference TRBV19 and TRBJ2-7 for the parts outside the CDR3, the full variable domain is DGGITQSPKYLFRKEGQNVTLSCEQNLNHDAMYWYRQDPGQGLRLIYYSQIVNDFQKGDIAEGYSVSREKKESFPLTVTSAQKNPTAFYLCASSTPGQGSEQYFGPGTRLTVT.

This clone showed up just a few times. The chain links TRBV2 to TRBJ1-4, with a possible D match to TRBD1 (6 bases). Deletions cut 3 bases from V and 6 bases from J, with 14 bases between. This CDR3 is built from 15 residues. CDR1 is SNHLY and CDR2 is FYNNEI in the germline V gene. This chain's CDR3 is CASSDRGGSYEKLFF. The CDR3 DNA follows: TGTGCCAGCAGTGATAGGGGGGGCTCGTATGAAAAACTGTTTTTT.

This chain connects TRBV7-2 to TRBJ1-5, with TRBD1 matching over 7 bases. V was clipped by 3 bases and J by 4 bases; unmatched bases: 6. The CDR3 has 15 residues. Germline-derived CDR1 and CDR2 are SGHTA and FQGNSA. The CDR3 nucleotides read TGTGCCAGCAGCTTGATTCCCAGGGGGAATCAGCCCCAGCATTTT. Encoded protein: CASSLIPRGNQPQHF. Full variable domain (remainder filled in from reference TRBV7-2 and TRBJ1-5): GAGVSQSPSNKVTEKGKDVELRCDPISGHTALYWYRQSLGQGLEFLIYFQGNSAPDKSGLPSDRFSAERTGGSVSTLTIQRTQQEDSAVYLCASSLIPRGNQPQHFGDGTRLSIL.

This chain joins TRBV5-1 and TRBJ2-1; 7 nucleotides align to TRBD1. Germline V lookup: CDR1 SGHRS, CDR2 YFSETQ. The CDR3 totals 15 residues. The J segment lost 9 bases and the V segment lost 5 bases, leaving 14 bases of the junction unmatched. CDR3 in amino acids: CASRPGTDIVGEQFF. The CDR3 DNA follows: TGCGCCAGCAGGCCCGGGACAGATATTGTAGGTGAGCAGTTCTTC. The full variable domain, rest sourced from reference TRBV5-1 and TRBJ2-1, is KAGVTQTPRYLIKTRGQQVTLSCSPISGHRSVSWYQQTPGQGLQFLFEYFSETQRNKGNFPGRFSGRQFSNSRSEMNVSTLELGDSALYLCASRPGTDIVGEQFFGPGTRLTVL.